This T cell receptor beta chain was captured by sequencing in a study of graft-versus-host responses after intestinal transplantation. Background on the study: Isolated intestinal, liver-intestinal, or multivisceral transplants were what recipients had.

The protocol was immunoSEQ multiplex PCR, while the TCRdb copy is restricted to in-frame clones and leaves out a portion. The sample holds some 14,000 clones, around four fifths seen once. Germline trimming cut 8 bases from V and 8 bases from J; bases unmatched to any gene: 6. There are 13 residues in the CDR3. Per germline, CDR1 MDHEN and CDR2 SYDVKM. This material consisted of PBMCs, taken after intestinal transplantation. The receptor comes from a human patient who received an intestinal transplant, so some T cells may come from the graft donor. V gene TRBV28 combines with J gene TRBJ1-6; the match to TRBD1 covers 7 bases. The CDR3 bases are TGTGCCAGCCGAGGACAGGAATATTCACCCCTCCACTTT. It translates to CASRGQEYSPLHF.